The T cell receptor (beta chain) described here comes from a study of cytomegalovirus exposure and HLA in healthy donors. This clone has only a few counts. PCR employed 60 Vbeta and 13 Jbeta primers. Here immunoSEQ multiplex PCR was the method, and the copy in TCRdb shows in-frame clones only, minus some. The sample carries some 100,000 clones, about 74% recorded once. This receptor was obtained from a woman between 50 and 59 years old in good health and CMV-seropositive. Source material: PBMCs.

The DNA of the CDR3 is TGTGCCAGCAGCTACGGGACAGGGTTCGAGACCCAGTACTTC. It is translated as CASSYGTGFETQYF. This sequence joins TRBV7-9 and TRBJ2-5; TRBD1 matches 9 bases. V lost 4 bases, J lost 5 bases, and 5 bases stayed unmatched. CDR1 is SEHNR and CDR2 is FQNEAQ in the germline V gene (reference sequence). The CDR3 extends over 14 amino acids. Supplemented by reference TRBV7-9 and TRBJ2-5, the full variable domain reads DTGVSQNPRHKITKRGQNVTFRCDPISEHNRLYWYRQTLGQGPEFLTYFQNEAQLEKSRLLSDRFSAERPKGSFSTLEIQRTEQGDSAMYLCASSYGTGFETQYFGPGTRLLVL.